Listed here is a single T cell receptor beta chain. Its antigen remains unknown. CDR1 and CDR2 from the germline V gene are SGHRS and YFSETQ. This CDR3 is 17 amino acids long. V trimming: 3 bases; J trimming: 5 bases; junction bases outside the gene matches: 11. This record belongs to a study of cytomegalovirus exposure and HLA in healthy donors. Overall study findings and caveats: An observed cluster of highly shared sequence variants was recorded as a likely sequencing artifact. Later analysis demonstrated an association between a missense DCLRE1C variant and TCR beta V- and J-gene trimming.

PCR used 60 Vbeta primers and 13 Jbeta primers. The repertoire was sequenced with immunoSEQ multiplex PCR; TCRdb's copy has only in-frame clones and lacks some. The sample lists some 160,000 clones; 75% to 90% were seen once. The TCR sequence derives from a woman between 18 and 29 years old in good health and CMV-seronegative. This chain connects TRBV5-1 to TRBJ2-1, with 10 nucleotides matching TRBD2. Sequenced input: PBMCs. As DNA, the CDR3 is TGCGCCAGCAGCTCACCCGGGGGGACTAGCGTCCACAATGAGCAGTTCTTC. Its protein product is CASSSPGGTSVHNEQFF.